Listed below are T cell receptor beta chains from one sample, sequenced in a study of blood T cell repertoires in COVID-19. Generated by immunoSEQ multiplex PCR, the TCRdb table keeps only in-frame clones and is missing some. The sample holds about 280,000 clones, 65% to 90% seen once. Specimen: peripheral blood. Every receptor here comes from a human donor in a cohort sampled during active COVID-19. Both conserved end residues are part of each CDR3. The order of the fields is J gene, clone size, D gene, V gene, CDR3 DNA, CDR3 protein. D genes are given only for firm matches. Size is omitted from some rows. Given values are once, few, many or a class for expanded clones.

j_call: TRBJ2-5; clone_size: NA; d_call: NA; v_call: TRBV18; cdr3_nt: TGTGCCAGCTCACCACGGGGAGGTGGACAAGAGACCCAGTACTTC; cdr3_aa: CASSPRGGGQETQYF
j_call: TRBJ2-7; clone_size: NA; d_call: NA; v_call: TRBV4-1; cdr3_nt: TGCGCCAGCAGCCTAGGGCTAGCCGTACCCGAGCAGTACTTC; cdr3_aa: CASSLGLAVPEQYF
j_call: TRBJ1-2; clone_size: NA; d_call: TRBD1; v_call: TRBV28; cdr3_nt: TGTGCCATCCTGCGGACAGGGACATATGGCTACACCTTC; cdr3_aa: CAILRTGTYGYTF
j_call: TRBJ1-5; clone_size: many; d_call: NA; v_call: TRBV6-4; cdr3_nt: TGTGCCAGCAGTGAAGCAGGGGGCAATCAGCCCCAGCATTTT; cdr3_aa: CASSEAGGNQPQHF
j_call: TRBJ2-1; clone_size: NA; d_call: NA; v_call: TRBV14; cdr3_nt: TGTGCCAGCAGCCCTACGCCGGGACTTCCCGGATTAGAGCAGTTCTTC; cdr3_aa: CASSPTPGLPGLEQFF
j_call: TRBJ1-2; clone_size: NA; d_call: TRBD1; v_call: TRBV18; cdr3_nt: TGTGCCAGCTCACAAACCGGGACAGGCGACTATGGCTACACCTTC; cdr3_aa: CASSQTGTGDYGYTF
j_call: TRBJ2-3; clone_size: NA; d_call: NA; v_call: TRBV24-1; cdr3_nt: TGTGCCACCGAGGGCACAGATACGCAGTATTTT; cdr3_aa: CATEGTDTQYF
j_call: TRBJ2-7; clone_size: NA; d_call: TRBD2; v_call: TRBV7-9; cdr3_nt: TGTGCCAGCAGCCCAACCCGGGGGGATTACGAGCAGTACTTC; cdr3_aa: CASSPTRGDYEQYF
j_call: TRBJ2-5; clone_size: NA; d_call: NA; v_call: TRBV24-1; cdr3_nt: TGTGCCACCAGTGACCTGGAGACCCAGTACTTC; cdr3_aa: CATSDLETQYF
j_call: TRBJ2-3; clone_size: NA; d_call: NA; v_call: TRBV28; cdr3_nt: TGTGCCAGCAGTCGGGGTAGCACAGATACGCAGTATTTT; cdr3_aa: CASSRGSTDTQYF
j_call: TRBJ2-7; clone_size: NA; d_call: TRBD1; v_call: TRBV14; cdr3_nt: TGTGCCAGCAGTGTAACAGGGGGATCTCCCTACGAGCAGTACTTC; cdr3_aa: CASSVTGGSPYEQYF
j_call: TRBJ2-7; clone_size: NA; d_call: TRBD2; v_call: TRBV28; cdr3_nt: TGTGCCAGCAGTTTACTAGCGGGACCTCAGGGGGAGCAGTACTTC; cdr3_aa: CASSLLAGPQGEQYF
j_call: TRBJ2-3; clone_size: once; d_call: TRBD1; v_call: TRBV7-8; cdr3_nt: TGTGCCAGCAGCTCAGGGACAGGGGGCGTTGGGCAGTATTTT; cdr3_aa: CASSSGTGGVGQYF
j_call: TRBJ2-7; clone_size: NA; d_call: NA; v_call: TRBV2; cdr3_nt: TGTGCCAGCAGTCCTACTCGGTCGGGTAACGAGCAGTACTTC; cdr3_aa: CASSPTRSGNEQYF
j_call: TRBJ1-4; clone_size: NA; d_call: TRBD1; v_call: TRBV6-1; cdr3_nt: TGTGCCAGCAGTGAAACAGACAGGGTTGAAAAACTGTTTTTT; cdr3_aa: CASSETDRVEKLFF
j_call: TRBJ2-1; clone_size: NA; d_call: NA; v_call: TRBV2; cdr3_nt: TGTGCCAGCAGTGAGTCAGGGTATTCTAATGAGCAGTTCTTC; cdr3_aa: CASSESGYSNEQFF
j_call: TRBJ2-5; clone_size: NA; d_call: TRBD1; v_call: TRBV11-2; cdr3_nt: TGTGCCAGCAGCTTCGGGCAGGGGGCGGTGATAGAGACCCAGTACTTC; cdr3_aa: CASSFGQGAVIETQYF
j_call: TRBJ2-3; clone_size: NA; d_call: TRBD2; v_call: TRBV4-3; cdr3_nt: TGCGCCAGCAGCCGGGGGACTAGCCTCAGCACAGATACGCAGTATTTT; cdr3_aa: CASSRGTSLSTDTQYF
j_call: TRBJ2-7; clone_size: NA; d_call: NA; v_call: TRBV4-1; cdr3_nt: TGCGCCAGCAGCCAGGCCCCGACGGGAGTATCCTACGAGCAGTACTTC; cdr3_aa: CASSQAPTGVSYEQYF